This TCR beta chain was identified in a study of T cell repertoires in cytomegalovirus infection. Study-level findings and limits: Carriage of CMV together with the relevant HLA was identifiable through cumulative public TCR beta family frequency.

Looked up from germline, CDR1 is LNHDA and CDR2 is SQIVND (reference sequence). V was clipped by 7 bases and J by 4 bases; unmatched bases: 10. This CDR3 comprises 15 residues. One entry per CDR3 protein results from TCRdb running MiXCR on the reads. This sample yields around 180,000 distinct CDR3 sequences, of which roughly 19% are seen a single time; less than 3.5% belongs to the top ten. Points on this clonotype: Its target is unknown.

The receptor comes from a human donor in good health (CMV status not recorded). Some clones in this sample may be carry-over from other donors' samples. The sequenced sample was PBMCs. The genes are TRBV19 and TRBJ2-1, with 7 bases aligning to TRBD2. CDR3 amino acids: CASTPGRGPYNEQFF. In DNA form, the CDR3 reads TGTGCCAGTACCCCGGGGAGGGGACCATACAATGAGCAGTTCTTC.